The present T cell receptor (beta chain) was sequenced within a study of tumor-infiltrating lymphocytes in localized non-small cell lung cancer. Study summary: Several tumor histologies, both smoking statuses, and some post-neoadjuvant chemotherapy samples were included.

The V end lost 0 bases, the J end lost 3 bases, and 13 bases lay between the germline ends. This CDR3 is 16 amino acids long. CDR1 is SGHTS and CDR2 is YDEGEE in the germline V gene. Sequencing was performed with immunoSEQ multiplex PCR; in TCRdb, only in-frame clones are kept and a portion is missing. The data show roughly 16,000 clones, around 72% seen once. Sequenced material: lung tumor tissue. The sequence was collected from a human donor with non-small cell lung cancer. The gene calls are TRBV5-8 and TRBJ2-1; D not certain. This CDR3 reads CASSLVPLINYNEQFF. CDR3 bases: TGTGCCAGCAGCTTGGTACCGCTAATCAACTACAATGAGCAGTTCTTC.